This T cell receptor beta chain was sequenced during a study of persistence of HIV-infected CD4 T cells. Study information: The sample holds CD4+ T cells responsive to CMV or HIV-1 Gag. General study findings and limits: Antigen-responding cells were enriched for degenerate expanded CDR3beta sequences.

Worth noting for this clone: Its cognate antigen is unknown.

The immunoSEQ assay was version 4, run in survey mode. Genomic DNA was diluted to around 10 ng/uL, up to 1 ug per sample. The repertoire was sequenced with immunoSEQ multiplex PCR; TCRdb's copy has only in-frame clones and lacks some. Among some 41,000 clones listed, less than 90% were seen once. V lost 2 bases to trimming and J lost 0 bases, with 11 bases between them. The germline V gene has CDR1 MDHEN and CDR2 SYDVKM. The CDR3 length is 16 residues. The stimulus was lysate of CMV-infected fibroblasts, approximately 9.7 ug/mL. CD40L/CD69 double-negative CD45RO-high memory CD4+ T cells were collected. Donors had CD4+ T cell counts above 400 cells/uL and were CMV-seropositive.

The chain joins TRBV28 to TRBJ1-3; no reliable D call. The specimen comprised CD4+ T cells sorted from PBMCs after approximately 18-hour stimulation, sampled from a patient who received antiretroviral therapy. This sequence originates from an adult man with HIV who was CMV-seropositive. CDR3 loop: CASSLQMIGSGNTIYF. The CDR3 DNA reads as TGTGCCAGCAGTTTACAGATGATCGGCTCTGGAAACACCATATATTTT.